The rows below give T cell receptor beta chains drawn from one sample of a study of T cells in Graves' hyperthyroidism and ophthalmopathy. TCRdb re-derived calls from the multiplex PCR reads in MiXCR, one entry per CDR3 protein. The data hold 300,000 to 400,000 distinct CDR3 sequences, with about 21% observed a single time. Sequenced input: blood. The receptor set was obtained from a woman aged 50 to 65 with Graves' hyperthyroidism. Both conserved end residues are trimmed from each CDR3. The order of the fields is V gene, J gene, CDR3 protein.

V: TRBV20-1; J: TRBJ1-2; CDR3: SADTGGRAEGYT
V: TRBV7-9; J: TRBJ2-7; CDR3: ASSFRGRHEEQY
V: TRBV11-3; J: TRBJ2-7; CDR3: ASSFFRGGPFYEQY
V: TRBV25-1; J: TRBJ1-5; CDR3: ATLANGQPQH
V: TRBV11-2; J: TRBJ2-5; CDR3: ASSPRLQGGEETQY
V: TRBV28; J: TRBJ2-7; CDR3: ASSLSRGRIREQY
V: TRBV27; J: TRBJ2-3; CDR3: ASSPRRDLKGADTQY
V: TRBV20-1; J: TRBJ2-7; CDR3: SAPGDRLSYEQY
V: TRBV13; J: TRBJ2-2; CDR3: ASSLGGRGTGELF
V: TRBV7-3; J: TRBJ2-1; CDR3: ASRSSGGSGNEQF
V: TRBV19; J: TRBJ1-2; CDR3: ASSPDPGQGAIGYT
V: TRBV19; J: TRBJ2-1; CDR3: ASSMRAAGTGRWNEQF
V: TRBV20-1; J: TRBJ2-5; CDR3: SARDPGTGQETQY
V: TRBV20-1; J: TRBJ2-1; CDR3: SARDLNGPSYNEQF
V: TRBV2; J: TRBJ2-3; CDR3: ASISGQGVSTDTQY
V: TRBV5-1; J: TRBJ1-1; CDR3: ASSQPGQGETEAF
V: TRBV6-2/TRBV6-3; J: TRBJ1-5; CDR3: ASSRNGNQPQH
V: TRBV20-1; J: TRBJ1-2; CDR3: SARSMGADGYT
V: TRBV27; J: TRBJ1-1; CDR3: ASSLRGAATEAF
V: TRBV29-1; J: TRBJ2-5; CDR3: SGSQETQY
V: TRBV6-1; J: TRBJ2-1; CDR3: ASRTETRGLNEQF
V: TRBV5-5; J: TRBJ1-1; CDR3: ASSGGFGNTEAF
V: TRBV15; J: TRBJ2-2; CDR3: ATSRGGANTGELF
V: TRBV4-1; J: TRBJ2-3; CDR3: ASSQGWGGTDTQY
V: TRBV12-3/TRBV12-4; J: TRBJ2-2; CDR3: ASILGGRNTGELF
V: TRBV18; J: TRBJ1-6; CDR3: ASSPGQGTSPLH
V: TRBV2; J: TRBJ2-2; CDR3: ASTWEANTGELF
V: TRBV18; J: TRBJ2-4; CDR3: ASSPASGLAKNIQY
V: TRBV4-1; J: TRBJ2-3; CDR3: ASSARGTRTDTQY
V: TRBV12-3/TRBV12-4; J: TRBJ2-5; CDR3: ASSLVSGEETQY
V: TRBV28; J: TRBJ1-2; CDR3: ASSPPRGYGYT
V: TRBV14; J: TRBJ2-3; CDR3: ASSQERGADTQY
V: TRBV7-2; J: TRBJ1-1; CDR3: ASSISHTEAF
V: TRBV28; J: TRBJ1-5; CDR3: ASSRGPFDPQH
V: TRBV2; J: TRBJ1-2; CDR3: ASSDGRLLDGYT
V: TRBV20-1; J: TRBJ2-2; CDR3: SATRAYTGELF
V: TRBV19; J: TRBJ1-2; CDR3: ASGDYGYT
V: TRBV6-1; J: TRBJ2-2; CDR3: ASSAPAEAGELF
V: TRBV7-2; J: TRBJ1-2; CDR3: ASSFRDYNYGYT
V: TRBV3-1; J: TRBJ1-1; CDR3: ASSVTGYTNTEAF
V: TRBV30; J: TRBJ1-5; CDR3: AWSLGQNNQPQH